The entry below describes one TCR beta chain. The sample belongs to a study of blood T cell repertoires in COVID-19. Libraries were prepared by immunoSEQ multiplex PCR; TCRdb keeps only in-frame clonotypes and omits some of them. Here the sample spans approximately 230,000 clones, approximately 90% being singletons. The germline V gene encodes CDR1 MDHEN and CDR2 SYDVKM. CDR3 length equals 10 residues. V lost 3 bases and J 8 bases, leaving 2 bases between the germline ends. Sample: peripheral blood. The origin of this receptor is a woman in her 30s with COVID-19, enrolled during active disease. V usage is TRBV28 and J usage is TRBJ1-3; no clear D. This CDR3 reads CASSFDTIYF. In DNA form, the CDR3 reads TGTGCCAGCAGTTTCGACACCATATATTTT. The variable domain in full, with the rest retrieved from reference TRBV28 and TRBJ1-3, is DVKVTQSSRYLVKRTGEKVFLECVQDMDHENMFWYRQDPGLGLRLIYFSYDVKMKEKGDIPEGYSVSREKKERFSLILESASTNQTSMYLCASSFDTIYFGEGSWLTVV.